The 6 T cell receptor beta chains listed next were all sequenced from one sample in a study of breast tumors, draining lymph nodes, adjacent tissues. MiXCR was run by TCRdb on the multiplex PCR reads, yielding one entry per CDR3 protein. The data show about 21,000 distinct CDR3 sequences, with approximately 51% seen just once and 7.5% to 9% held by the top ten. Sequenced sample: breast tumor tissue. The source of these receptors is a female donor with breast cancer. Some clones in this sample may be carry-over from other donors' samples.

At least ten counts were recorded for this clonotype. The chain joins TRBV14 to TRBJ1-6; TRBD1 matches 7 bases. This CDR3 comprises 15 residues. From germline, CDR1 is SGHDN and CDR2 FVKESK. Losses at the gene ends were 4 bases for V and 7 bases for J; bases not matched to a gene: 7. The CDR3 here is CASSPPGTVNSPLHF. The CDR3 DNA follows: TGTGCCAGCAGCCCCCCCGGGACAGTCAATTCACCCCTCCACTTT.

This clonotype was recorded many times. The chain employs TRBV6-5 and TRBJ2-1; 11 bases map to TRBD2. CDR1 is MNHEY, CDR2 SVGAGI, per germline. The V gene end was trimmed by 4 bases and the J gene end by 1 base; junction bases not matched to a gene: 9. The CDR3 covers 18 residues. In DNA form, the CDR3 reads TGTGCCAGCAGTTTCCTAGCGGGAGGAGGTGTATCCTACAATGAGCAGTTCTTC. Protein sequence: CASSFLAGGGVSYNEQFF.

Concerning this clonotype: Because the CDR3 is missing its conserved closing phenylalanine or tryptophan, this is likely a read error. CDR3 nucleotide sequence: TGTGCCAGCAACCCGGGGCTAGCGGAGTACACCGGGGAGCTGTTTTTG. Encoded protein: CASNPGLAEYTGELFL. The chain combines TRBV25-1 with TRBJ2-2; 7 nucleotides agree with TRBD2. The germline CDR1 and CDR2 sequences are MGHDK and SYGVNS. Trimming at V came to 7 bases and at J to 3 bases, leaving 11 bases not matched to a gene. CDR3 size: 16 residues.

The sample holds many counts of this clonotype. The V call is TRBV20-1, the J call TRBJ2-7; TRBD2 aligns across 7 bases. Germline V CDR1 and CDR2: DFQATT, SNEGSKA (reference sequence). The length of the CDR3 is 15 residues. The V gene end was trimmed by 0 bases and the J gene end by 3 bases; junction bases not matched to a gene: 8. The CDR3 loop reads CSARDISGIFYEQYF. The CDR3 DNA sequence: TGCAGTGCTAGAGATATAAGCGGGATTTTCTACGAGCAGTACTTC.

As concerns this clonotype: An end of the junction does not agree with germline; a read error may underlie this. The CDR3 is CASRSRLAGFVDTQYF. Written as DNA, the CDR3 is TGCGCCAGCAGATCCCGACTAGCGGGATTCGTAGATACGCAGTATTTT. V usage is TRBV2 and J usage is TRBJ2-3; TRBD2 matches at 11 bases. Germline lookup yields CDR1 SNHLY and CDR2 FYNNEI. CDR3 size: 16 residues.

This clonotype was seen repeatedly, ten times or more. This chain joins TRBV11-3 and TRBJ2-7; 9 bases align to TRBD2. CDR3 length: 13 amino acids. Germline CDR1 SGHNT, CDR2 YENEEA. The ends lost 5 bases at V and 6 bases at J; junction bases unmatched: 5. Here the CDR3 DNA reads TGTGCCAGCAGCGGCGGGAGGGCCGCCGAGCAGTACTTC. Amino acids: CASSGGRAAEQYF.